One sample yielded the 16 T cell receptor beta chains listed below, sequenced in a study of tumor-infiltrating lymphocytes in primary liver carcinoma. The source of the blood RNA was unsorted whole blood, and germline DNA was extracted as well. Total RNA (roughly 530 ng) served as template for TCR beta cDNA synthesis primed by a constant-region primer. Slightly modified ARM-PCR with three nested multiplex PCR rounds yielded TCR beta libraries. TRBV1-TRBV30 forward and Cbeta reverse primers drove the first two approximately 10-cycle rounds. TCRdb reprocessed the multiplex PCR reads via MiXCR and lists one record per CDR3 protein. The sample records some 180,000 distinct CDR3 sequences, over 50% being singletons. The sequencing input was peripheral blood. Receptors were obtained from a man aged 35-49 years with primary liver carcinoma and hepatitis B virus infection.

Of note for this clonotype: Germline is not matched at one junction end, which may reflect a read error. CDR3 sequence reads: CASSPRGLRETQYF. CDR3 bases: TGTGCCAGCAGCCCACGAGGCTTACGAGAGACTCAGTACTTC. The V and J genes are TRBV11-2 and TRBJ2-5; D call uncertain. Germline assignment: CDR1 SGHAT and CDR2 FQNNGV. The CDR3 covers 14 residues.

CDR3 coding DNA: TGCGCCAGCGGTAAAGGGGGTGATACGCAGTATTTT. Its translation: CASGKGGDTQYF. The gene calls are TRBV10-1 and TRBJ2-3; the D gene is possibly TRBD1 (6 bases). V shed 8 bases and J shed 6 bases, with 12 bases lying between them. Looked up from germline, CDR1 is WNHNN and CDR2 is SYGVQD (reference sequence). The CDR3 has 12 residues.

Only one count was recorded for this clonotype. Lacking the conserved final phenylalanine or tryptophan, this CDR3 likely reflects a read error. The CDR3 DNA reads as TGTGCCAGCAGCTCCCCAGGGAATCGCTACGAGCAGTACTCC. Its protein product is CASSSPGNRYEQYS. The chain couples TRBV11-2 to TRBJ2-7; TRBD1 might be the D (5 bases). V dropped 4 bases and J dropped 3 bases, with 13 bases sitting between them. The CDR3 extends over 14 amino acids. Germline V gene data show CDR1 as SGHAT and CDR2 as FQNNGV.

This clonotype was counted only a few times. The CDR3 DNA is TGTGCCAGCAGTGAGATGGGATGGTCCGGGCAGCCCCAGCATTTT. Translating it yields CASSEMGWSGQPQHF. The chain joins TRBV6-1 to TRBJ1-5; no clear D gene. CDR1 and CDR2 (germline): MNHNS, SASEGT. V lost 3 bases and J 7 bases, leaving 16 bases between the germline ends. The CDR3 runs to 15 residues.

Details on this clonotype: Given the absence of the conserved phenylalanine or tryptophan at the CDR3 end, a read error is likely. The chain joins TRBV11-2 to TRBJ1-1; D gene uncertain. The CDR3 is 12 amino acids. CDR1 is SGHAT, CDR2 FQNNGV, per germline. CDR3 bases: TGTGCCAACAGCTTAGGCGGGACTGAAGCTTTCTCT. Translating it yields CANSLGGTEAFS.

In the case of this clonotype: This may be a read error: a much more frequent sequence differs by one nucleotide. The J gene is TRBJ1-2, the V gene TRBV29-1; possible D gene TRBD1, 5 bases. Germline V gene sequence: CDR1 SQVTM, CDR2 ANQGSEA. The CDR3 runs 16 residues. The CDR3 region is CGVESGGAGSNYGYTF. CDR3 DNA: TGCGGCGTTGAGAGTGGTGGGGCAGGGTCTAACTATGGCTACACCTTC.

This chain uses TRBV7-9 with TRBJ2-3, with 7 bases fitting TRBD1. Germline lookup yields CDR1 SEHNR and CDR2 FQNEAQ (reference sequence). The CDR3 spans 13 residues. V dropped 8 bases and J dropped 2; count of bases not matched to a gene: 4. The CDR3 DNA reads as TGTGCCAGCTGGGACAGTAACACAGATACGCAGTATTTT. Its protein product is CASWDSNTDTQYF.

Notes on this clonotype: This may stem from a read error, because a much larger clone lies one nucleotide away. Since the CDR3 does not end with the conserved phenylalanine or tryptophan, this likely comes from a read error. The CDR3 reads CSVEGLAVAYNEQFL. CDR3 DNA: TGCAGCGTTGAGGGGTTAGCGGTAGCCTACAATGAGCAGTTCCTC. This rearrangement joins TRBV29-1 to TRBJ2-1, with D possibly matching TRBD2 (6 bases). The CDR3 spans 15 residues. Germline CDR1 is SQVTM and CDR2 is ANQGSEA. V lost 3 bases and J 2 bases, leaving 14 bases between the germline ends.

With respect to this clonotype: Compared with germline, one end of the junction differs, possibly owing to a read error. The rearrangement uses TRBV28 and TRBJ2-1, with D unclear. CDR3 length: 16 amino acids. CDR1 and CDR2 from the germline V gene are MDHEN and SYDVKM. The CDR3: CVSNEWNPSSYNEQFF. The CDR3 DNA reads TGTGTCAGCAATGAGTGGAATCCCAGCTCCTACAATGAGCAGTTCTTC.

This clonotype has more than one count but fewer than ten. The chain employs TRBV4-2 and TRBJ1-1; D remains ambiguous. Germline CDR1 LGHNA, CDR2 YNFKEQ. V was shortened by 4 bases and J by 0 bases, with 12 bases between the two germline ends. The CDR3 sequence is 15 residues long. CDR3 loop: CASSPTAYMNTEAFF. The CDR3 DNA follows: TGTGCCAGCAGCCCAACAGCTTACATGAACACTGAAGCTTTCTTT.

The V gene is TRBV28, the J gene TRBJ1-2; D ambiguous. Trimming cost V 10 bases and J 8 bases, with 14 bases left between them. CDR1 is MDHEN, CDR2 SYDVKM, per germline. The length of the CDR3 is 11 residues. The CDR3 reads CATLPEGGYTF. DNA of the CDR3: TGTGCCACCCTCCCGGAGGGAGGCTACACCTTC.

Comment on this clonotype: At one of its ends the junction is not consistent with the germline gene, which may arise from a read error. This rearrangement joins TRBV5-1 to TRBJ2-7; TRBD2 is a possible D gene (6 bases). Per germline, CDR1 SGHRS and CDR2 YFSETQ. The CDR3 loop spans 15 amino acids. CDR3 protein: CSSSEASGSAATQYF. DNA for the CDR3: TGCTCCAGCAGTGAGGCGAGCGGGTCCGCCGCAACCCAGTACTTC.

The rearrangement uses TRBV4-2 and TRBJ2-7; D may match TRBD1 or TRBD2 (5 bases each). V gave up 5 bases and J gave up 0 bases, with 11 bases separating them. Germline V lookup: CDR1 LGHNA, CDR2 YNFKEQ. The CDR3 covers 14 residues. The CDR3 bases are TGTGCCAGCAGCGGGGCGGGTGCCTCCTACGAGCAGTACTTC. This sequence encodes CASSGAGASYEQYF.

Notes on this clonotype: A much larger clonotype is one base distant, so this may be a read error. This chain joins TRBV11-2 and TRBJ2-1; D is unresolved. This CDR3 region has 12 residues. V was cut by 2 bases and J by 9 bases, with 8 bases left in between. Germline CDR1 is SGHAT and CDR2 is FQNNGV. CDR3 bases: TGTGCCAGCAGCTTACATTTGCGTGAGCAGTTCTTC. Its protein product is CASSLHLREQFF.

The chain has TRBV12-3 or TRBV12-4 and TRBJ2-7; weak D call: TRBD2 (5 bases). Trimming pared 2 bases from V and 2 bases from J, leaving 19 bases between. This CDR3 spans 17 amino acids. CDR3 in DNA: TGTGCCAGCAGTTTAAAGTCTAGCAGAGTAGGGACCTACGAGCAGTACTTC. Residues: CASSLKSSRVGTYEQYF.

A word on this clonotype: No conserved phenylalanine or tryptophan is present at the end of the CDR3, so a read error is the likely explanation. The chain uses TRBV14 and TRBJ1-4; possibly TRBD1 for D (5 bases). The CDR3 has 18 amino acids. Germline V gene lookup returns CDR1 SGHDN and CDR2 FVKESK. The DNA for the CDR3 is TGTGCCAGCAGCCCCTACGCGCTCAGGGCATTCCCTAATGGAAAACTGTTTATT. Amino acid sequence: CASSPYALRAFPNGKLFI.